This T cell receptor beta chain appears in the sequencing data of a study of T cell responses to AZD1222 COVID-19 vaccine. A word on this clone: What it recognizes is unknown.

Libraries were prepared by immunoSEQ multiplex PCR; TCRdb keeps only in-frame clonotypes and omits some of them. The table has 150,000 or so clones, 85% to 95% seen once; the top ten hold around 1.3%. Study outcomes and limitations: Researchers report vaccine-associated CD4 TCRs spanning spike, with dominance at 160-218 and 743-854. Spike-specific TCR breadth and depth were elevated following two AZD1222 doses. Repertoire samples came only from after the peak T cell response.

The CDR3 is made up of 15 amino acids. Per germline, CDR1 MDHEN and CDR2 SYDVKM. The V end was cut by 6 bases, the J end by 1 base, with 15 bases between. This sequence joins TRBV28 and TRBJ2-5; D gene uncertain. The sequencing used peripheral blood, collected on day 0 of AZD1222 vaccination. This sequence originates from an adult in good health. Written as DNA, the CDR3 is TGTGCCAGCAGCCCTTCCGTCGGCAGCCAAGAGACCCAGTACTTC. This encodes CASSPSVGSQETQYF.